This record concerns one T cell receptor beta chain sequence. Its antigen is still unknown. Base quality data are lacking; no much larger clone is found one base away. This sample was taken from a study of blood T cell repertoires in COVID-19 (dated by TCRdb to 2018 to 2020). In terms of the full investigation: Samples covering the acute and convalescent phases of COVID-19 were provided by collaborators in the United States, Italy and Spain. The prospective study material was composed of cDNA or gDNA derived from T cells, B-cell-depleted T cells, or PBMCs. The dataset comprised deeply sampled blood TCRbeta repertoires from subjects exposed to, actively infected with, or recovered from COVID-19. A de-identified subject ID, COVID-19 status, age in years and sex were almost always included in the sample metadata. Where available, HLA class I and class II types were obtained from metadata supplied by the sample provider rather than from assay-based typing. Samples came from the ongoing ImmuneRACE study (first 160 participants) plus 1,254 subjects from 6 global collaborators. A freely available public database, intended as a resource for researchers studying the immune response to SARS-CoV-2, is where the repertoires were released.

The immunoSEQ Assay, a bias-controlled multiplex PCR, was used to amplify TCRbeta CDR3 regions from genomic DNA. Concerning the study's data processing: The number of nucleated cells in each sample was estimated by amplification of reference gene primers within the assay. Sequence reads were collapsed and filtered to measure the absolute abundance of every unique TCRbeta CDR3 rearrangement. For each sample, productive Simpson clonality was calculated by taking the square root of Simpson's diversity index across productive rearrangements. TCRdb retrieved this table from immuneACCESS and kept in-frame rearrangements only. Not all clones are present; in checked studies, unresolved V genes account for under half, and no reason is known for the remainder. The V and J calls and clone size were taken over from that table, and D and trimming were inferred from the DNA. The table for this sample lists 310,000 or so clones; roughly nine tenths of them were counted only once. Around 6% of the sample goes to the ten largest clones.

Samples from volunteer blood donors who had recovered from COVID-19 were contributed by a second Seattle source. Each collaborating institution followed its own protocols to collect whole blood in K2EDTA tubes. For TCRbeta analysis, collaborators shipped samples as frozen whole blood, isolated PBMCs, or DNA extracted from either of those sample types. A distance of 19 bases separates the germline ends of V and J, which lose 3 bases and 1 base respectively. The germline V gene supplies CDR1 SGDLS and CDR2 YYNGEE. The cysteine opens and the phenylalanine closes a CDR3 of 17 amino acids. Here the CDR3 DNA is all that survives: 51 bases in frame from base 1. Paper-wide results and their limitations: Clinical and demographic metadata were provided uncurated, with the amount varying by source and participant.

The chain joins TRBV9 to TRBJ1-2; the D segment could be TRBD1, given 5 matching bases. The receptor was isolated from a man aged 18 to 30 who had recovered from COVID-19. The sequencing input was peripheral blood. CDR3 reads: CASSAPRTGAINYGYTF. In nucleotide form, the sequence is TGTGCCAGCAGCGCCCCCCGTACAGGCGCAATTAACTATGGCTACACCTTC.